This TCR beta chain was obtained from a study of molecular identifiers for immune sequencing clone quantification. This clonotype was seen repeatedly, ten times or more. Germline assignment: CDR1 MGHRA and CDR2 YSYEKL. This CDR3 has 14 amino acids. V shed 1 base and J shed 7 bases, with 10 bases lying between them. TCRdb used MiXCR to reprocess the PCR reads, holding one entry per CDR3 protein. The sample lists approximately 550,000 distinct CDR3 sequences, roughly 26% occurring once. The specimen was naive CD8+ T cells from blood, with Jurkat cell RNA spiked in. This sample's subset: FACS-sorted CD8+CD4-CCR7+CD45RA+ naive T cells. This chain joins TRBV4-1 and TRBJ1-4, with D tentatively TRBD1 (5 bases). This TCR was recovered from a human donor in good health. Some libraries in this study had Jurkat cell RNA spiked in. The CDR3 loop reads CASSQVTAVEKLFF. In DNA, the CDR3 is TGCGCCAGCAGCCAAGTGACAGCCGTTGAAAAACTGTTTTTT.